This TCR beta chain is drawn from a study of T cell responses to AZD1222 COVID-19 vaccine. Study details: Investigators merged groups given second doses at roughly 4 or roughly 12 weeks.

The V end lost 5 bases, the J end lost 4 bases, and 14 bases lay between the germline ends. This CDR3 comprises 14 residues. From germline, CDR1 is SGHAT and CDR2 FQDESV (reference sequence). In the case of this clone: Its antigen is not known.

Sequencing used immunoSEQ multiplex PCR; TCRdb keeps in-frame clones, though not all of them. The sample includes around 100,000 clones, about 85% seen only once; the top ten take about 1.8%. Study conclusions and caveats: The donor group comprised mostly white British people and more females; the analysis possibly underestimated clonal diversity. Increased Spike-specific TCR breadth and depth were observed after two AZD1222 doses.

The material sequenced was peripheral blood, taken on day 0 of AZD1222 vaccination. This TCR derives from an adult in good health. The V and J genes are TRBV11-1 and TRBJ1-1; D uncertain. The CDR3 spells CASSQHARSTEAFF. The CDR3 DNA is TGTGCCAGCAGCCAGCATGCCAGGTCCACTGAAGCTTTCTTT.